Below are 3 T cell receptor beta chains sequenced from a single sample in a study of cytomegalovirus exposure and HLA in healthy donors. PCR was performed using 60 Vbeta and 13 Jbeta primers. Measured with immunoSEQ multiplex PCR; TCRdb has only the in-frame clones, and not every one. The repertoire holds tens of thousands of clones, with around 84% as singletons. Sequencing was carried out using PBMCs. The origin of the receptors is a woman aged 50 to 65 in good health and CMV-seronegative.

The chain has TRBV27 and TRBJ1-2; 7 nucleotides match TRBD1. Germline CDR1 MNHEY, CDR2 SMNVEV (reference sequence). The CDR3 is 15 amino acids. Trimming cost V 5 bases and J 3 bases; bases outside gene matches: 9. The CDR3 sequence: CASSPGTAGYYGYTF. The DNA of the CDR3 is TGTGCCAGCAGTCCCGGGACAGCGGGTTACTATGGCTACACCTTC.

This clone was seen only once. J is TRBJ2-3 and V is TRBV7-6; 13 positions match TRBD2. Germline V gives CDR1 SGHVS, CDR2 FNYEAQ. J lost 3 bases, V lost 6 bases, and 6 bases had no gene match. This CDR3 has 16 residues. For the CDR3, the DNA is TGTGCCAGCAGGCCCGGACTAGCGGGAGCAACAGATACGCAGTATTTT. This translates into CASRPGLAGATDTQYF.

This clone was counted once. The chain combines TRBV5-6 with TRBJ2-7; weak D call: TRBD2 (5 bases). The CDR3 length is 15 residues. V lost 0 bases and J lost 0, with 10 bases in between. The germline V gene has CDR1 SGHDT and CDR2 YYEEEE. CDR3 coding DNA: TGTGCCAGCAGCTTGGTTGGGGAGTCCTCCTACGAGCAGTACGTC. Translated, it gives CASSLVGESSYEQYV.